Below, 14 T cell receptor beta chains from the same sample are listed, as sequenced in a study of early T cells in non-severe SARS-CoV-2 infection (dated by TCRdb to about 2021). The library came from 5' RACE. Sequencing relied on a NextSeq 500. The public reads were run again by TCRdb, first through fastp at Q25 and then through MiXCR, and only productive beta chains were kept. CDR3 protein duplicates are merged, each entry listing the most common genes and DNA. The sample profile shows approximately 28,000 distinct CDR3 sequences; 4% to 4.5% of them were found once. The leading ten clones occupy approximately 6.2% of the sample. The sample was whole blood. These TCRs come from an adult who was a healthcare worker with PCR-confirmed SARS-CoV-2 infection or an uninfected control (not recorded which).

A word on this clonotype: A much larger clone is a single base away; this may be a read error. V gene TRBV24-1 combines with J gene TRBJ2-1, with TRBD2 matching 10 bases. Per the germline V gene, CDR1 is KGHDR and CDR2 is SFDVKD. The CDR3 runs to 16 residues. CDR3 bases: TGTGCCACCAGTGATGTAGCGGGAGGTGACTCCAATGGGCAGTTCTTC. Translated, it gives CATSDVAGGDSNGQFF.

The V gene is TRBV11-2, the J gene TRBJ2-1; 12 bases match TRBD2. Germline CDR1 and CDR2: SGHAT and FQNNGV. The CDR3 is made up of 14 amino acids. V shed 4 bases and J 7 bases; nucleotides not matched to a gene: 2. DNA of the CDR3: TGTGCCAGCAGCTCGACTAGCGGGAGAAATGAGCAGTTCTTC. Its protein is CASSSTSGRNEQFF.

This clonotype is medium-sized. The V and J genes are TRBV7-9 and TRBJ2-1, with D perhaps given as TRBD1 or TRBD2 (6 bases each). The V end lost 5 bases, the J end lost 0 bases, and 14 bases lay between the germline ends. The V gene's germline CDR1 is SEHNR and CDR2 FQNEAQ (reference sequence). The CDR3 sequence is 16 residues long. The CDR3 is CASSGRDTSSYNEQFF. The CDR3 DNA sequence: TGTGCCAGCAGCGGGCGGGACACGAGCTCCTACAATGAGCAGTTCTTC.

This clonotype came up many times. This chain joins TRBV9 and TRBJ2-1, with D perhaps matching TRBD1 (7 bases). There are 16 residues in the CDR3. Per germline, CDR1 SGDLS and CDR2 YYNGEE. V was clipped by 6 bases and J by 6 bases, with 22 bases between them. In nucleotides, the CDR3 is TGTGCCAGCACCCAGGGGGGACCGACTGAGGGCAATGAGCAGTTCTTC. This sequence encodes CASTQGGPTEGNEQFF.

Many counts were recorded for this clonotype. The V and J genes are TRBV29-1 and TRBJ2-1; unclear D gene. Germline CDR1 is SQVTM and CDR2 is ANQGSEA. This CDR3 has 12 amino acids. V lost 0 bases, J lost 6 bases, and 6 bases lay in between. The CDR3 loop reads CSVEESGNEQFF. The DNA of the CDR3 is TGCAGCGTTGAAGAATCAGGCAATGAGCAGTTCTTC.

This clonotype has at least ten counts. J is TRBJ2-7 and V is TRBV5-1; 7 positions agree with TRBD2. Trimming removed 3 bases from V and 6 bases from J; junction bases left unmatched: 6. Per germline, CDR1 SGHRS and CDR2 YFSETQ. The CDR3 sequence is 13 residues long. This CDR3 reads CASSSVAGGEQYF. CDR3 DNA sequence: TGCGCCAGCAGCTCGGTAGCGGGCGGCGAGCAGTACTTC.

This clonotype was detected many times. The V gene is TRBV9, the J gene TRBJ1-3; D unresolved. V was shortened by 0 bases and J by 3 bases, with 13 bases between the two germline ends. This CDR3 comprises 16 residues. Germline V lookup: CDR1 SGDLS, CDR2 YYNGEE. CDR3 amino acids: CASSVVQDEHGNTIYF. CDR3 DNA sequence: TGTGCCAGCAGCGTAGTGCAGGATGAACATGGAAACACCATATATTTT.

In its sample, this clonotype was seen many times. V is TRBV18 and J is TRBJ1-2; TRBD1 might be the D (6 bases). V was cut by 3 bases and J by 6 bases, with 8 bases left in between. CDR1 and CDR2 (germline): KGHSH, LQKENI. This CDR3 spans 12 amino acids. The CDR3, as DNA: TGTGCCAGCTCACCCCAGGGGAATGGCTACACCTTC. This sequence encodes CASSPQGNGYTF.

This clonotype was seen at least ten times. V is TRBV7-6 and J is TRBJ2-1, with 7 bases aligning to TRBD1. The germline V gene has CDR1 SGHVS and CDR2 FNYEAQ. This CDR3 is built from 16 residues. With V trimmed by 2 bases and J by 7 bases, 11 bases remained unmatched. The CDR3 reads CASSLKSMTGSNEQFF. CDR3 in DNA: TGTGCCAGCAGCTTAAAGTCAATGACAGGGTCGAATGAGCAGTTCTTC.

This clonotype came up many times. This chain uses TRBV7-3 with TRBJ2-6; tentatively, D is TRBD1 (5 bases). V lost 1 base to trimming and J lost 4 bases, with 14 bases between them. CDR3 length: 17 residues. Germline values: CDR1 SGHTA, CDR2 FQGTGA. In nucleotides, the CDR3 is TGTGCCAGCAGCTTAAGGGCGTTGGGGCGCGGGGCCAACGTCCTGACTTTC. It translates to CASSLRALGRGANVLTF.

Only a few counts were recorded for this clonotype. V and J are TRBV7-9 and TRBJ2-2; TRBD2 matches 9 bases. The CDR3 spans 16 residues. Per the germline V gene, CDR1 is SEHNR and CDR2 is FQNEAQ (reference sequence). Trimming cost V 6 bases and J 1 base; bases outside gene matches: 6. CDR3 loop: CASRSGLAMNTGELFF. CDR3 sequence (DNA): TGTGCCAGCAGGTCCGGACTAGCGATGAACACCGGGGAGCTGTTTTTT.

This clonotype was observed many times. The chain carries TRBV12-3 or TRBV12-4 and TRBJ1-1; D gene unclear. There are 15 residues in the CDR3. V dropped 1 base and J dropped 4 bases, with 13 bases sitting between them. The CDR3 DNA reads TGTGCCAGCAGTTTAGGGGAGCCAGGAGGCACTGAAGCTTTCTTT. Protein: CASSLGEPGGTEAFF.

This clonotype was counted ten times or more. The genes are TRBV20-1 and TRBJ2-3; 7 bases map to TRBD2. The germline V gene has CDR1 DFQATT and CDR2 SNEGSKA (reference sequence). Losses at the gene ends were 5 bases for V and 5 bases for J; bases not matched to a gene: 4. The CDR3 length is 12 residues. CDR3 region: CSASSGGDTQYF. DNA for the CDR3: TGCAGTGCTTCTTCGGGGGGAGATACGCAGTATTTT.

This clonotype was seen at least ten times. In nucleotides, the CDR3 is TGTGCCAGCAGCCAGGGCGGAGGAGCTGAAGCTTTCTTT. It encodes CASSQGGGAEAFF. The chain employs TRBV3-1 and TRBJ1-1; D is unresolved. Trimming removed 3 bases from V and 6 bases from J, with 11 bases in between. Per the germline V gene, CDR1 is LGHDT and CDR2 is YNNKEL (reference sequence). The CDR3 has 13 residues.